A single sample is the source of the 9 T cell receptor beta chains below, sequenced in a study of cytomegalovirus exposure and HLA in healthy donors. It was with 60 Vbeta and 13 Jbeta primers that the PCR ran. Measured with immunoSEQ multiplex PCR; TCRdb has only the in-frame clones, and not every one. This sample has about 160,000 clones, with around 76% found just once. Sample: PBMCs. The receptors come from a man between 35 and 55 years old in good health and CMV-seronegative.

This rearrangement joins TRBV7-3 to TRBJ2-1, with TRBD1 identical over 7 bases. Germline V gives CDR1 SGHTA, CDR2 FQGTGA. This CDR3 contains 15 residues. V shed 6 bases, J shed 3 bases, and the junction held 8 bases outside the gene matches. The CDR3 reads CASRLTGTDYNEQFF. The CDR3 DNA reads as TGTGCCAGCAGGCTAACCGGGACAGACTACAATGAGCAGTTCTTC.

The chain uses TRBV30 and TRBJ1-2; weak D call: TRBD1 (6 bases). The germline V and J ends were trimmed by 0 bases and 3 bases, with 17 bases remaining between them. The CDR3 is made up of 16 amino acids. Germline V gene data show CDR1 as GTSNPN and CDR2 as SVGIG (reference sequence). The DNA of the CDR3 is TGTGCCTGGAGTGTACCAGGCAGGGGAAGAGACTATGGCTACACCTTC. Amino acid sequence: CAWSVPGRGRDYGYTF. Combining the CDR3 with reference TRBV30 and TRBJ1-2 gives the whole variable domain SQTIHQWPATLVQPVGSPLSLECTVEGTSNPNLYWYRQAAGRGLQLLFYSVGIGQISSEVPQNLSASRPQDRQFILSSKKLLLSDSGFYLCAWSVPGRGRDYGYTFGSGTRLTVV.

This rearrangement joins TRBV9 to TRBJ2-1; D gene ambiguous. V lost 4 bases, J lost 5 bases, and 7 bases lay in between. CDR3 length equals 12 residues. The germline V gene encodes CDR1 SGDLS and CDR2 YYNGEE. The CDR3 sequence: CASSTRDNEQFF. CDR3 nucleotide sequence: TGTGCCAGCAGCACTCGCGACAATGAGCAGTTCTTC.

This clone was counted many times. The CDR3 spells CASSGRDRVWAGEKLFF. CDR3 nucleotide sequence: TGTGCCAGCAGCGGCCGGGACAGGGTCTGGGCGGGTGAAAAACTGTTTTTT. V gene TRBV11-3 combines with J gene TRBJ1-4, with 9 bases matching TRBD1. The V and J ends lost 5 bases and 7 bases, in that order; junction bases with no gene match: 14. CDR3 length: 17 residues. CDR1 and CDR2 from the germline V gene are SGHNT and YENEEA.

The genes are TRBV28 and TRBJ2-7, with 7 bases that match TRBD2. CDR3 length equals 14 residues. Germline lookup yields CDR1 MDHEN and CDR2 SYDVKM. The V gene end was trimmed by 7 bases and the J gene end by 0 bases; junction bases not matched to a gene: 6. CDR3 sequence (DNA): TGTGCCAGCATAGTGGGAGGGAGCTCCTACGAGCAGTACTTC. Translated, it gives CASIVGGSSYEQYF.

This clone was recorded only once. This chain uses TRBV5-1 with TRBJ2-1, with TRBD2 matching 16 bases. With 4 bases clipped from V and 8 bases from J, the junction kept 9 bases outside the gene matches. CDR1 is SGHRS, CDR2 YFSETQ, per germline. The CDR3 is made up of 17 amino acids. The CDR3 loop is CASSEGLAGGFRDEQFF. CDR3 nucleotide sequence: TGCGCCAGCAGCGAGGGACTAGCGGGGGGGTTTCGGGATGAGCAGTTCTTC.

This chain uses TRBV2 with TRBJ2-1; tentatively, D is TRBD2 (5 bases). The germline gives CDR1 SNHLY, CDR2 FYNNEI. CDR3 length: 16 amino acids. With 1 base removed from V and 9 bases from J, the gap between germline ends came to 19 bases. DNA of the CDR3: TGTGCCAGCAGTGAAGTGGGCGGGCAAAGGTTAAGTGAGCAGTTCTTC. Translation: CASSEVGGQRLSEQFF. Using reference TRBV2 and TRBJ2-1 for the parts outside the CDR3, the full variable domain is EPEVTQTPSHQVTQMGQEVILRCVPISNHLYFYWYRQILGQKVEFLVSFYNNEISEKSEIFDDQFSVERPDGSNFTLKIRSTKLEDSAMYFCASSEVGGQRLSEQFFGPGTRLTVL.

As DNA, the CDR3 is TGCGCCAGCAGCACCGGGGGACTAGCGGGATTTAAAGAGACCCAGTACTTC. This sequence encodes CASSTGGLAGFKETQYF. The rearrangement uses TRBV5-1 and TRBJ2-5, with 13 bases lining up with TRBD2. The germline V gene encodes CDR1 SGHRS and CDR2 YFSETQ. V dropped 4 bases and J dropped 3; count of bases not matched to a gene: 9. The CDR3 extends over 17 amino acids.

V usage is TRBV10-3 and J usage is TRBJ2-7, with TRBD1 matching 11 bases. The CDR3 is 12 amino acids. V lost 6 bases to trimming and J lost 11 bases; unmatched junction nucleotides: 6. The germline V gene encodes CDR1 ENHRY and CDR2 SYGVKD. In nucleotides, the CDR3 is TGTGCCATCAGCCAGGACAGGGGGCGTGAGTACTTC. Translated, it gives CAISQDRGREYF.